The rows below give T cell receptor beta chains drawn from one sample of a study of blood T cell repertoires in COVID-19. The table came from immunoSEQ multiplex PCR; TCRdb's copy has only in-frame clones and leaves some out. The table records roughly 140,000 clones, 84% of them present only once. What was sequenced was PBMCs or T cells enriched from blood (not recorded which). The receptors come from a man aged 45 to 65 in a cohort exposed to, infected with or recovered from COVID-19 (not recorded which). Each CDR3 is given with its conserved first and last residue. A D gene is named only where the DNA matches it firmly.

D gene	V gene	J gene	CDR3 protein
TRBD2	TRBV7-6	TRBJ2-3	CASSLGGAGGRTDTQYF
.	TRBV12-3/TRBV12-4	TRBJ2-3	CASSLATDTQYF
.	TRBV19	TRBJ1-1	CASTFEGVKNTEAFF
.	TRBV10-2	TRBJ1-2	CASSEYTVGYTF
TRBD1	TRBV4-1	TRBJ2-1	CASSHSGTGLNEQFF
.	TRBV7-9	TRBJ2-7	CASSLGSGTSYEQYF
TRBD1	TRBV24-1	TRBJ1-6	CATSEVGQGYNSPLHF
TRBD2	TRBV10-3	TRBJ2-7	CATSPLSGRAEGEQYF
.	TRBV5-1	TRBJ1-2	CASSPNGQYYGYTF
.	TRBV7-2	TRBJ1-1	CASSPIQGNTEAFF
.	TRBV2	TRBJ1-2	CASGQGGYTF
TRBD2	TRBV24-1	TRBJ2-3	CATSDLVAGVGTDTQYF